Below, 32 T cell receptor beta chains from the same sample are listed, as sequenced in a study of identical twins. TCRdb analysed the 5' RACE reads with MiXCR anew, one entry per CDR3 protein. There are approximately 630,000 distinct CDR3 sequences in the sample; about 7% occur only once, and roughly 1.5% lies in the top ten. These records were also assigned to another study, of yellow fever vaccine responses in identical twins.

The sequencing input was PBMCs. These receptors were taken from a woman in her late teens or twenties in good health.

There are many counts of this clonotype. This rearrangement joins TRBV12-3 or TRBV12-4 to TRBJ1-1, with unresolved D. V gave up 6 bases and J gave up 5 bases, with 13 bases separating them. The CDR3 runs 13 residues. CDR3 nucleotides: TGTGCCAGCAGGGTGGGTTTTGGGACTGAAGCTTTCTTT. As protein: CASRVGFGTEAFF.

The genes are TRBV15 and TRBJ2-7; 12 bases are shared with TRBD2. CDR1 and CDR2 (germline): LNHNV, YYDKDF (reference sequence). J lost 3 bases, V lost 3 bases, and 6 bases had no gene match. CDR3 size: 16 residues. The CDR3: CATSSLSTSGSYEQYF. DNA for the CDR3: TGTGCCACCAGCAGCCTCTCGACTAGCGGGAGCTACGAGCAGTACTTC.

The table lists this clonotype with many counts. The rearrangement uses TRBV5-6 and TRBJ2-1, with 14 bases identical to TRBD2. The J segment lost 5 bases and the V segment lost 3 bases, leaving 1 base of the junction unmatched. CDR3 length: 15 amino acids. Per germline, CDR1 SGHDT and CDR2 YYEEEE. DNA of the CDR3: TGTGCCAGCAGCTGGGGACTAGCGGGGGACAATGAGCAGTTCTTC. This translates into CASSWGLAGDNEQFF. Filled out from reference TRBV5-6 and TRBJ2-1, the complete variable domain reads DAGVTQSPTHLIKTRGQQVTLRCSPKSGHDTVSWYQQALGQGPQFIFQYYEEEERQRGNFPDRFSGHQFPNYSSELNVNALLLGDSALYLCASSWGLAGDNEQFFGPGTRLTVL.

The chain recombines TRBV7-2 with TRBJ2-3; TRBD2 matches at 10 bases. This CDR3 comprises 15 residues. J lost 2 bases, V lost 7 bases, and 6 bases had no gene match. Germline V gene lookup returns CDR1 SGHTA and CDR2 FQGNSA. CDR3 amino acids: CASTPSGSLTDTQYF. CDR3 sequence (DNA): TGTGCCAGCACCCCTAGCGGGAGCCTCACAGATACGCAGTATTTT.

This clonotype has ten or more counts. The CDR3 DNA follows: TGCAGTGCTCAGGACCGGGCGCCCTCCTACAATGAGCAGTTCTTC. It encodes CSAQDRAPSYNEQFF. The chain joins TRBV20-1 to TRBJ2-1; D is unclear. The germline V and J ends were trimmed by 5 bases and 0 bases, with 14 bases remaining between them. In germline, CDR1 is DFQATT, CDR2 SNEGSKA (reference sequence). This CDR3 has 15 residues.

This clonotype was recorded at least ten times. The chain has TRBV2 and TRBJ2-7, with a tentative D call TRBD1 (5 bases). Per germline, CDR1 SNHLY and CDR2 FYNNEI. The CDR3 totals 12 residues. The V gene lost 8 bases and the J gene lost 1 base, with 9 bases spanning the gap. CDR3 protein: CASGASSYEQYF. CDR3 DNA: TGTGCCAGCGGGGCCAGTTCCTACGAGCAGTACTTC. Supplemented by reference TRBV2 and TRBJ2-7, the full variable domain reads EPEVTQTPSHQVTQMGQEVILRCVPISNHLYFYWYRQILGQKVEFLVSFYNNEISEKSEIFDDQFSVERPDGSNFTLKIRSTKLEDSAMYFCASGASSYEQYFGPGTRLTVT.

A few counts support this clonotype. This sequence joins TRBV24-1 and TRBJ2-5; D is unresolved. The V and J ends lost 5 bases and 3 bases respectively, with 9 bases between them. The CDR3 contains 13 residues. Germline V gives CDR1 KGHDR, CDR2 SFDVKD. The CDR3 spells CATSGPSKETQYF. CDR3 in DNA: TGTGCCACCAGTGGGCCCAGTAAAGAGACCCAGTACTTC.

The V gene is TRBV5-1, the J gene TRBJ1-1; no reliable D call. The germline CDR1 and CDR2 sequences are SGHRS and YFSETQ. The ends were cut back, 4 bases at V and 1 base at J, with 8 bases in the middle. There are 13 residues in the CDR3. CDR3 region: CASSIYRNTEAFF. The CDR3 nucleotides read TGCGCCAGCAGCATCTACAGGAACACTGAAGCTTTCTTT.

The sample holds many counts of this clonotype. The rearrangement uses TRBV25-1 and TRBJ2-1, with D perhaps given as TRBD1 or TRBD2 (5 bases each). With 5 bases removed from V and 0 bases from J, the gap between germline ends came to 17 bases. The CDR3 contains 17 residues. Germline lookup yields CDR1 MGHDK and CDR2 SYGVNS. CDR3 amino acids: CASSILVGGSSYNEQFF. CDR3 nucleotide sequence: TGTGCCAGCAGTATCCTCGTTGGGGGTTCCTCCTACAATGAGCAGTTCTTC.

This clonotype was observed at least ten times. This chain uses TRBV12-3 or TRBV12-4 with TRBJ1-6, with a possible D match to TRBD1 (6 bases). The CDR3 runs 15 residues. V dropped 4 bases and J dropped 7 bases, with 14 bases sitting between them. CDR3 DNA sequence: TGTGCCAGCAGTTATGATACAGGGCAGAATTCACCCCTCCACTTT. Protein: CASSYDTGQNSPLHF.

V and J are TRBV5-1 and TRBJ2-2, with D uncertain. CDR1 SGHRS and CDR2 YFSETQ come from the germline V gene. CDR3 length: 14 residues. V gave up 0 bases and J gave up 7 bases, with 10 bases separating them. The DNA of the CDR3 is TGCGCCAGCAGCTTGGGGACGTCCGGCGGGGAGCTGTTTTTT. This gives the protein CASSLGTSGGELFF.

This chain links TRBV12-3 or TRBV12-4 with TRBJ2-1, with D possibly called TRBD1 or TRBD2 (5 bases each). V lost 6 bases to trimming and J lost 6 bases, with 18 bases between them. CDR3 length equals 15 residues. Written as DNA, the CDR3 is TGTGCCAGCAGACTTAAGATGGGACCACCCAATGAGCAGTTCTTC. It specifies CASRLKMGPPNEQFF.

This clonotype was observed many times. The genes are TRBV29-1 and TRBJ2-3, with 12 nucleotides matching TRBD2. The trim removed 6 bases at V and 2 bases at J, leaving 6 bases unmatched. The germline V gene encodes CDR1 SQVTM and CDR2 ANQGSEA. The CDR3 is 15 amino acids. The DNA of the CDR3 is TGCAGCGTCGCCACTAGCGGGGGGTACACAGATACGCAGTATTTT. Translated: CSVATSGGYTDTQYF.

V usage is TRBV20-1 and J usage is TRBJ2-1, with 13 bases identical to TRBD2. This CDR3 contains 17 residues. Germline loops: CDR1 DFQATT, CDR2 SNEGSKA (reference sequence). J was trimmed by 4 bases and V by 0 bases; bases with no gene match: 6. CDR3 coding DNA: TGCAGTGCTAGAGATTTGACTAGCGGGGGGACATACAATGAGCAGTTCTTC. This codes for CSARDLTSGGTYNEQFF.

In its sample, this clonotype was seen many times. The chain carries TRBV7-6 and TRBJ2-7; the match to TRBD2 covers 10 bases. CDR3 length equals 14 residues. CDR1 is SGHVS and CDR2 is FNYEAQ in the germline V gene. J was trimmed by 4 bases and V by 10 bases; bases with no gene match: 10. This chain's CDR3 is CAIEASGGSYEQYF. CDR3 bases: TGTGCCATCGAGGCTAGCGGGGGATCTTACGAGCAGTACTTC.

V gene TRBV7-9 combines with J gene TRBJ2-1; 7 nucleotides agree with TRBD1. The J segment lost 2 bases and the V segment lost 7 bases, leaving 8 bases of the junction unmatched. CDR1 is SEHNR, CDR2 FQNEAQ, per germline (reference sequence). The CDR3 is 15 residues long. CDR3 residues: CASTSQGGPYNEQFF. DNA of the CDR3: TGTGCCAGCACCTCTCAAGGGGGCCCCTACAATGAGCAGTTCTTC.

This clonotype came up a few times. A much bigger clone sits one base away, suggesting this may be a read error. The rearrangement joins TRBV25-1 to TRBJ1-4; maybe TRBD1 (6 bases). Germline-derived CDR1 and CDR2 are MGHDK and SYGVNS. This CDR3 spans 12 amino acids. The V gene lost 6 bases and the J gene lost 6 bases, with 8 bases spanning the gap. The CDR3: CASSAGDEKLFF. The CDR3, as DNA: TGTGCCAGCAGCGCAGGGGATGAAAAACTGTTTTTT.

This clonotype was picked up a small number of times. V gene TRBV29-1 combines with J gene TRBJ2-3; no clear D gene. V was pared by 7 bases and J by 0 bases, with 8 bases between. The CDR3 runs 12 residues. Germline V CDR1 and CDR2: SQVTM, ANQGSEA. This CDR3 reads CSARSSTDTQYF. The CDR3 nucleotides read TGCAGCGCCCGGTCTAGCACAGATACGCAGTATTTT.

This clonotype has more than one count but fewer than ten. V usage is TRBV3-1 and J usage is TRBJ1-4; possible D gene TRBD1, 5 bases. Trimming shortened V by 0 bases and J by 8 bases, and 13 bases separated the two germline ends. The CDR3 totals 15 residues. From germline, CDR1 is LGHDT and CDR2 YNNKEL (reference sequence). The CDR3 DNA follows: TGTGCCAGCAGCCAAGATGCCAGGGTGGGGGAAAAACTGTTTTTT. Amino acid sequence: CASSQDARVGEKLFF.

The rearrangement joins TRBV3-1 to TRBJ2-1; D may be TRBD1 or TRBD2 (5 bases each). CDR3 length: 15 residues. From germline, CDR1 is LGHDT and CDR2 YNNKEL (reference sequence). Trimming took off 4 bases at V and 5 bases at J, with 15 bases between the two ends. DNA of the CDR3: TGTGCCAGCAGCCTCCGGGACGCCGCCGACAATGAGCAGTTCTTC. Encoded protein: CASSLRDAADNEQFF.

In its sample, this clonotype was seen a few times. The chain combines TRBV5-1 with TRBJ2-6, with D perhaps given as TRBD1 or TRBD2 (5 bases each). With 10 bases removed from V and 1 base from J, the gap between germline ends came to 15 bases. Germline-derived CDR1 and CDR2 are SGHRS and YFSETQ. CDR3 length equals 15 residues. For the CDR3, the DNA is TGCGCCTCCCGGGACGGAACATCTGGGGCCAACGTCCTGACTTTC. Its protein is CASRDGTSGANVLTF.

This clonotype appeared a few times. The chain couples TRBV19 to TRBJ1-5; D ambiguous. Germline lookup yields CDR1 LNHDA and CDR2 SQIVND (reference sequence). CDR3 length: 15 amino acids. The V end lost 0 bases, the J end lost 0 bases, and 6 bases lay between the germline ends. In nucleotides, the CDR3 is TGTGCCAGTAGTATAGAACGAGCTAGCAATCAGCCCCAGCATTTT. Translated: CASSIERASNQPQHF.

This clonotype appeared a few times. The CDR3 is CASSEAADRVNYGYTF. The CDR3 bases are TGTGCCAGCAGTGAAGCTGCGGACAGGGTAAACTATGGCTACACCTTC. J is TRBJ1-2 and V is TRBV6-1; 8 nucleotides line up with TRBD1. Germline CDR1 reads MNHNS; CDR2 reads SASEGT. The J segment lost 2 bases and the V segment lost 0 bases, leaving 5 bases of the junction unmatched. The CDR3 sequence is 16 residues long.

The sample holds a few counts of this clonotype. V gene TRBV28 combines with J gene TRBJ2-7; 9 nucleotides align to TRBD1. Germline loops: CDR1 MDHEN, CDR2 SYDVKM. Trimming removed 6 bases from V and 11 bases from J; junction bases left unmatched: 5. This CDR3 is 11 amino acids long. CDR3: CASRKRTGEYF. For the CDR3, the DNA is TGTGCCAGCAGGAAAAGGACAGGGGAGTACTTC.

The chain is built from TRBV12-5 and TRBJ2-3; unclear D gene. Germline V lookup: CDR1 LGHNT, CDR2 FRNRAP. The CDR3 is made up of 15 amino acids. Trimming took 3 bases from V and 3 from J, leaving 13 bases between them. CDR3 protein: CASGFDLKGTDTQYF. The CDR3 DNA reads TGTGCTAGTGGTTTTGATTTAAAGGGTACAGATACGCAGTATTTT.

This clonotype was observed at least ten times. V is TRBV15 and J is TRBJ2-3, with 7 bases fitting TRBD2. The length of the CDR3 is 16 residues. V trimming: 0 bases; J trimming: 6 bases; junction bases outside the gene matches: 9. Germline CDR1 LNHNV, CDR2 YYDKDF (reference sequence). The CDR3 region is CATSRDFLAERDTQYF. CDR3 DNA sequence: TGTGCCACCAGCAGAGATTTCCTAGCGGAAAGGGATACGCAGTATTTT. The full variable domain, with the rest looked up from reference TRBV15 and TRBJ2-3, is DAMVIQNPRYQVTQFGKPVTLSCSQTLNHNVMYWYQQKSSQAPKLLFHYYDKDFNNEADTPDNFQSRRPNTSFCFLDIRSPGLGDTAMYLCATSRDFLAERDTQYFGPGTRLTVL.

The chain couples TRBV6-4 to TRBJ2-3; 8 positions agree with TRBD2. The ends lost 2 bases at V and 4 bases at J; junction bases unmatched: 8. Per germline, CDR1 MRHNA and CDR2 SNTAGT. The CDR3 runs to 16 residues. The CDR3 bases are TGTGCCAGCAGTGACGGCGTGGGAGCGGGAGCAGATACGCAGTATTTT. The encoded protein is CASSDGVGAGADTQYF.

This clonotype turned up a few times. V and J are TRBV5-1 and TRBJ2-1; D perhaps matches TRBD1 (6 bases). V was pared by 2 bases and J by 2 bases, with 11 bases between. Germline values: CDR1 SGHRS, CDR2 YFSETQ. The CDR3 extends over 15 amino acids. Here the CDR3 reads CASSFYRDTYNEQFF. For the CDR3, the DNA is TGCGCCAGCAGCTTTTACCGGGACACCTACAATGAGCAGTTCTTC.

The chain couples TRBV3-1 to TRBJ2-3; 14 nucleotides match TRBD2. Germline trimming cut 11 bases from V and 0 bases from J; bases unmatched to any gene: 13. CDR3 length equals 18 residues. The germline V gene has CDR1 LGHDT and CDR2 YNNKEL (reference sequence). CDR3 coding DNA: TGTGCCTTCTGTTTGGGGACTAGCGGGAGTTGGAGCACAGATACGCAGTATTTT. As protein: CAFCLGTSGSWSTDTQYF.

CDR3 DNA: TGCAGTGCGGGCCTTGGAGATACGCAGTATTTT. Translation gives CSAGLGDTQYF. The chain joins TRBV20-1 to TRBJ2-3; D uncertain. This CDR3 region has 11 residues. The germline gives CDR1 DFQATT, CDR2 SNEGSKA (reference sequence). Trimming stripped 6 bases from V and 5 bases from J, with 9 bases between.

The J gene is TRBJ2-7, the V gene TRBV29-1; 14 bases are shared with TRBD2. With V trimmed by 5 bases and J by 3 bases, 9 bases remained unmatched. Germline lookup yields CDR1 SQVTM and CDR2 ANQGSEA. The CDR3 covers 16 residues. The DNA for the CDR3 is TGCAGCGTTTTGACTAGCGGGAGGGGGGGAAACTACGAGCAGTACTTC. Translated, it gives CSVLTSGRGGNYEQYF.

The table lists this clonotype with many counts. The chain combines TRBV6-1 with TRBJ1-6; 8 nucleotides line up with TRBD1. Looked up from germline, CDR1 is MNHNS and CDR2 is SASEGT. The ends lost 5 bases at V and 13 bases at J; junction bases unmatched: 19. This CDR3 is built from 17 residues. This CDR3 reads CASSQSGQGTSFRPLHF. CDR3 DNA: TGTGCCAGCAGTCAATCAGGACAGGGAACATCCTTTAGGCCCCTCCACTTT.